The 31 T cell receptor beta chains below come from one sample, sequenced in a study of blood T cells in healthy people across ages (dated by TCRdb to between 2015 and 2016). Library prep was done by 5' RACE. A second PCR of roughly 6 to 11 cycles was run with a J-beta primer mix and a sample-barcoded 5' primer. TCRdb passed the public sequencing reads through fastp at Q25 and MiXCR, retaining productive beta sequences. Rows merge per CDR3 protein into single entries with the most common DNA and genes. Across this sample there are over 1,500,000 distinct CDR3 sequences, with more than 35% seen only once. The ten biggest clones cover 23% of the sample. What was sequenced was blood. These receptors all come from a human donor in good health.

This clonotype was found once. The chain employs TRBV4-1 and TRBJ2-3; TRBD2 is a possible D gene (5 bases). V lost 1 base and J 5 bases, leaving 13 bases between the germline ends. CDR3 length: 15 amino acids. Germline-derived CDR1 and CDR2 are MGHRA and YSYEKL. The CDR3 is CASSQVWTAGDTQYF. CDR3 in DNA: TGCGCCAGCAGCCAAGTGTGGACCGCGGGAGATACGCAGTATTTT.

A few counts support this clonotype. This chain connects TRBV9 to TRBJ2-3; TRBD2 aligns across 8 bases. Germline V gene data show CDR1 as SGDLS and CDR2 as YYNGEE. The CDR3 consists of 14 residues. J was trimmed by 5 bases and V by 0 bases; bases with no gene match: 2. CDR3 DNA: TGTGCCAGCAGCGTAGAGCGGGGGAGAGATACGCAGTATTTT. Its translation: CASSVERGRDTQYF.

This clonotype showed up just a few times. The chain couples TRBV12-3 or TRBV12-4 to TRBJ2-5, with D uncertain. The J call could be wrong; TRBJ2-7 is a better fit for the DNA end. This CDR3 has 14 amino acids. CDR3 nucleotides: TGTGCCAGCACCCCGGTAGTCAATTTGGTCGAGCAGTACTTC. It is translated as CASTPVVNLVEQYF.

J is TRBJ1-5 and V is TRBV20-1; 10 positions agree with TRBD1. Germline assignment: CDR1 DFQATT and CDR2 SNEGSKA (reference sequence). The CDR3 runs 14 residues. V lost 4 bases and J lost 8; bases outside the gene matches: 8. CDR3 in amino acids: CSAIRGQGIEPQHF. Written as DNA, the CDR3 is TGCAGTGCTATAAGGGGACAGGGGATTGAGCCCCAGCATTTT.

This rearrangement joins TRBV7-3 to TRBJ2-1; 7 positions agree with TRBD2. The germline V gene encodes CDR1 SGHTA and CDR2 FQGTGA. V gave up 6 bases and J gave up 4 bases; unmatched junction bases: 9. The CDR3 runs to 15 residues. CDR3: CASSKPGREYNEQFF. In nucleotides, the CDR3 is TGTGCCAGCAGTAAGCCGGGGCGGGAGTACAATGAGCAGTTCTTC. The variable domain in full, completed from reference TRBV7-3 and TRBJ2-1, reads GAGVSQTPSNKVTEKGKYVELRCDPISGHTALYWYRQSLGQGPEFLIYFQGTGAADDSGLPNDRFFAVRPEGSVSTLKIQRTERGDSAVYLCASSKPGREYNEQFFGPGTRLTVL.

Ten or more counts support this clonotype. The CDR3 region has the DNA TGTGCCAGCAGCTTCGACAGAACCTACGAGCAGTACTTC. Residues: CASSFDRTYEQYF. The V call is TRBV7-2, the J call TRBJ2-7; D may be TRBD1 (5 bases). The CDR3 loop spans 13 amino acids. V gave up 3 bases and J gave up 2 bases, with 8 bases separating them. Germline V gene sequence: CDR1 SGHTA, CDR2 FQGNSA.

In its sample, this clonotype was seen a few times. The gene calls are TRBV24-1 and TRBJ1-2, with 7 bases that match TRBD1. Germline V gene data show CDR1 as KGHDR and CDR2 as SFDVKD. The CDR3 contains 14 residues. The junction had 4 bases not matched to a gene; V was cut back by 1 base and J by 6 bases. CDR3 sequence reads: CATSDLTGVDGYTF. In DNA, the CDR3 is TGTGCCACCAGTGATTTAACAGGGGTAGATGGCTACACCTTC.

V is TRBV7-8 and J is TRBJ2-3; D not certain. Per germline, CDR1 SGHVS and CDR2 FQNEAQ. The CDR3 is 13 amino acids. V gave up 2 bases and J gave up 5 bases, with 8 bases separating them. CDR3 bases: TGTGCCAGCAGCTTACCGTTCCGAGATACGCAGTATTTT. Translating it yields CASSLPFRDTQYF.

The chain carries TRBV29-1 and TRBJ2-7; D uncertain. From germline, CDR1 is SQVTM and CDR2 ANQGSEA. Trimming took off 2 bases at V and 5 bases at J, with 13 bases between the two ends. The CDR3 spans 13 residues. This chain's CDR3 is CSVEYRETHEQYF. The CDR3, as DNA: TGCAGCGTTGAATATCGAGAGACCCACGAGCAGTACTTC.

The V and J genes are TRBV16 and TRBJ1-4; 7 bases are a match to TRBD1. The CDR3 is 15 residues long. V lost 2 bases and J lost 9; bases outside the gene matches: 9. From germline, CDR1 is KGHSY and CDR2 FQNENV. The CDR3 reads CASSQTPGGEKKLFF. The CDR3 nucleotides read TGTGCCAGCAGCCAAACCCCAGGGGGGGAGAAAAAACTGTTTTTT.

V is TRBV5-6 and J is TRBJ2-3; 13 positions agree with TRBD2. The germline V gene encodes CDR1 SGHDT and CDR2 YYEEEE. Trimming cost V 2 bases and J 4 bases; bases outside gene matches: 7. The CDR3 sequence is 17 residues long. In nucleotides, the CDR3 is TGTGCCAGCAGCTTTAAAACTAGCGGGGGGGCAGCAGATACGCAGTATTTT. It specifies CASSFKTSGGAADTQYF.

Here the CDR3 reads CSARVGPRGGYTF. DNA of the CDR3: TGCAGTGCTAGAGTCGGGCCCCGGGGGGGCTACACCTTC. This rearrangement joins TRBV20-1 to TRBJ1-2; D is perhaps TRBD1 (5 bases). Germline V CDR1 and CDR2: DFQATT, SNEGSKA (reference sequence). The germline V and J ends were trimmed by 1 base and 8 bases, with 14 bases remaining between them. The CDR3 totals 13 residues.

The CDR3 DNA is TGCGCCAGCAGCCACTCAACGGTTAGCGCGCCAACCGGGGAGCTGTTTTTT. Protein sequence: CASSHSTVSAPTGELFF. The chain has TRBV4-3 and TRBJ2-2; possible D gene TRBD2, 5 bases. Trimming cost V 3 bases and J 5 bases, with 19 bases left between them. Germline CDR1 is LGHNA and CDR2 is YSLEER. This CDR3 contains 17 residues.

A few counts support this clonotype. The CDR3 region is CATKIQQGSGYTF. CDR3 coding DNA: TGTGCCACCAAGATTCAACAGGGCTCAGGCTACACCTTC. This sequence joins TRBV10-3 and TRBJ1-2, with D possibly TRBD1 on 6 matching bases. The ends were cut back, 10 bases at V and 8 bases at J, with 20 bases in the middle. Per germline, CDR1 ENHRY and CDR2 SYGVKD. The CDR3 is 13 amino acids.

V gene TRBV2 combines with J gene TRBJ2-3; D remains ambiguous. The CDR3 is 15 residues long. The germline V gene has CDR1 SNHLY and CDR2 FYNNEI. V shed 2 bases and J shed 1 base, with 10 bases lying between them. The CDR3 is CASSEYAGRTDTQYF. Written as DNA, the CDR3 is TGTGCCAGCAGTGAATACGCAGGCCGCACAGATACGCAGTATTTT.

In DNA form, the CDR3 reads TGTGCCAGCAGTTACTCCCAGGGGGGACGGGAGACCCAGTACTTC. Its translation: CASSYSQGGRETQYF. The chain has TRBV6-2 or TRBV6-3 and TRBJ2-5; weak D call: TRBD1 (7 bases). V dropped 0 bases and J dropped 5 bases, with 13 bases sitting between them. The germline V gene encodes CDR1 MNHEY and CDR2 SVGEGT. This CDR3 is built from 15 residues.

A single count supports this clonotype. The CDR3 does not close with the conserved phenylalanine or tryptophan, likely indicating a read error. The chain joins TRBV5-1 to TRBJ2-7; tentatively, D is TRBD2 (5 bases). CDR1 is SGHRS, CDR2 YFSETQ, per germline. Trimming stripped 4 bases from V and 4 bases from J, with 6 bases between. CDR3 length: 11 amino acids. CDR3 coding DNA: TGCGCCAGCAGCCGGGGTTACGAGCAGTACTTG. Translating gives CASSRGYEQYL.

Only one count was recorded for this clonotype. The V gene is TRBV5-4, the J gene TRBJ1-2; D remains ambiguous. V lost 3 bases, J lost 4 bases, and 16 bases lay in between. Germline V gene data show CDR1 as SGHNT and CDR2 as YYREEE (reference sequence). The CDR3 is 15 residues long. In nucleotides, the CDR3 is TGTGCCAGCAGCTGGGATTCCGACGGAGTCTATGGCTACACCTTC. Amino acids: CASSWDSDGVYGYTF.

This clonotype has only a few counts. This sequence joins TRBV5-1 and TRBJ2-7; 9 positions match TRBD1. The CDR3 loop spans 14 amino acids. Germline V gene lookup returns CDR1 SGHRS and CDR2 YFSETQ. The J segment lost 7 bases and the V segment lost 5 bases, leaving 10 bases of the junction unmatched. The CDR3 bases are TGCGCCAGCAGGAGGGGACAGGGTACGGGAGAGCAGTACTTC. Protein sequence: CASRRGQGTGEQYF.

The chain recombines TRBV7-2 with TRBJ2-7; D is undetermined. TRBJ2-5 matches the DNA end more closely, so the J call is doubtful. The germline gives CDR1 SGHTA, CDR2 FQGNSA. This CDR3 region has 15 residues. The CDR3 region is CASSLASSQGETQYF. The CDR3 region has the DNA TGTGCCAGCAGCTTAGCCTCCTCTCAAGGGGAGACCCAGTACTTC.

This clonotype was detected a few times. The CDR3 region is CASSPTGSAYEQYF. DNA for the CDR3: TGTGCCAGCAGCCCGACAGGGTCCGCCTACGAGCAGTACTTC. J is TRBJ2-7 and V is TRBV7-9; TRBD1 agrees at 7 bases. Trimming cost V 5 bases and J 2 bases; bases outside gene matches: 6. CDR1 and CDR2 from the germline V gene are SEHNR and FQNEAQ (reference sequence). The CDR3 is 14 residues long.

The sample holds a few counts of this clonotype. This chain connects TRBV12-3 or TRBV12-4 to TRBJ2-1; 8 bases align to TRBD1. J gave up 12 bases and V 5 bases, and 9 bases lay outside the gene matches. The CDR3 has 13 residues. CDR3 loop: CASSPSDRVWQFF. The CDR3, as DNA: TGTGCCAGCAGTCCCTCGGACAGGGTTTGGCAGTTCTTC.

This clonotype was counted between two and nine times. The V gene is TRBV18, the J gene TRBJ2-1; D is unclear. The V gene's germline CDR1 is KGHSH and CDR2 LQKENI. This CDR3 spans 16 amino acids. Deletions cut 0 bases from V and 2 bases from J, with 11 bases between. The CDR3 sequence is CASSPPVAEAYNEQFF. CDR3 nucleotides: TGTGCCAGCTCACCACCGGTGGCAGAAGCCTACAATGAGCAGTTCTTC.

V usage is TRBV10-3 and J usage is TRBJ2-3; D perhaps matches TRBD1 (7 bases). The CDR3 totals 15 residues. From germline, CDR1 is ENHRY and CDR2 SYGVKD. Trimming cost V 6 bases and J 2 bases, with 15 bases left between them. The DNA for the CDR3 is TGTGCCATCAGGAACTCCAGGGGGGACACAGATACGCAGTATTTT. This gives the protein CAIRNSRGDTDTQYF.

V is TRBV20-1 and J is TRBJ2-7; no firm D call. Germline V gene lookup returns CDR1 DFQATT and CDR2 SNEGSKA (reference sequence). This CDR3 spans 12 amino acids. V lost 6 bases, J lost 6 bases, and 15 bases lay in between. CDR3 sequence (DNA): TGCAGTGCGCTGGGAACTTGGGGCGAGCAGTACTTC. Amino acid sequence: CSALGTWGEQYF.

The chain uses TRBV12-3 or TRBV12-4 and TRBJ1-2; a weak D match, TRBD1 (5 bases). The CDR3 sequence is 14 residues long. V dropped 7 bases and J dropped 8 bases, with 20 bases sitting between them. The CDR3 DNA reads TGTGCCAGCATTGGAGGGGACGGGTACGAGGGCTACACCTTC. It translates to CASIGGDGYEGYTF.

This chain uses TRBV20-1 with TRBJ2-2, with unresolved D. The germline V gene has CDR1 DFQATT and CDR2 SNEGSKA (reference sequence). This CDR3 has 14 residues. Trimming removed 0 bases at V and 6 bases at J, with 11 bases between. The chain's CDR3 is CSARDFHNPGELFF. The CDR3 DNA reads as TGCAGTGCTAGAGATTTTCACAACCCCGGGGAGCTGTTTTTT.

Concerning this clonotype itself: A read error may explain this, as a much larger clone is one base away. The J gene is TRBJ2-5, the V gene TRBV10-3, with unresolved D. The tail of the sequence fits TRBJ2-7 better, so the J call may be wrong. CDR1 is ENHRY, CDR2 SYGVKD, per germline. This CDR3 has 12 residues. This CDR3 is CAISGVGNEQYF. Written as DNA, the CDR3 is TGTGCCATCAGTGGCGTAGGTAACGAGCAGTACTTC.

This clonotype was counted between two and nine times. This rearrangement joins TRBV7-2 to TRBJ2-5; D is unresolved. The CDR3 sequence is 14 residues long. From germline, CDR1 is SGHTA and CDR2 FQGNSA. V was pared by 4 bases and J by 5 bases, with 14 bases between. The CDR3 DNA sequence: TGTGCCAGCAGCTCCGGATGGTCAGCTGAGACCCAGTACTTC. Translating gives CASSSGWSAETQYF.

The chain has TRBV25-1 and TRBJ2-7; a possible D gene is TRBD1 (5 bases). Germline V gene lookup returns CDR1 MGHDK and CDR2 SYGVNS. V lost 6 bases to trimming and J lost 2 bases, with 14 bases between them. There are 14 residues in the CDR3. The CDR3 loop is CASRRQLSPYEQYF. The CDR3 nucleotides are TGTGCCAGCAGAAGACAGTTAAGTCCCTACGAGCAGTACTTC.

This clonotype was recorded many times. The chain has TRBV2 and TRBJ2-6; 8 bases fit TRBD1. Germline V gene sequence: CDR1 SNHLY, CDR2 FYNNEI. V shed 9 bases, J shed 2 bases, and the junction held 12 bases outside the gene matches. The CDR3 consists of 17 residues. The CDR3: CARSKDRVVTGANVLTF. For the CDR3, the DNA is TGTGCCAGAAGCAAGGACAGGGTCGTCACTGGGGCCAACGTCCTGACTTTC. The whole variable domain, filled in from reference TRBV2 and TRBJ2-6, reads EPEVTQTPSHQVTQMGQEVILRCVPISNHLYFYWYRQILGQKVEFLVSFYNNEISEKSEIFDDQFSVERPDGSNFTLKIRSTKLEDSAMYFCARSKDRVVTGANVLTFGAGSRLTVL.